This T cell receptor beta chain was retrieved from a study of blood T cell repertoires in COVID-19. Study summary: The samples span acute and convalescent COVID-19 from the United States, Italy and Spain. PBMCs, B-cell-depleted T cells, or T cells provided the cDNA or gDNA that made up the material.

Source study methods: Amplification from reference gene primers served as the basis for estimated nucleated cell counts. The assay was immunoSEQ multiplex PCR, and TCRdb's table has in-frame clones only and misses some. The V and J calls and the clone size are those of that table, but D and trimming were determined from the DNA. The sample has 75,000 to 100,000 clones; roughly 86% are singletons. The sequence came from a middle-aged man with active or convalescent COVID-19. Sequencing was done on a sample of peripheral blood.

The CDR3 protein is CASSFTSGGAGYNEQFF. The CDR3 coding sequence is TGTGCCAGCAGCTTCACTAGCGGGGGGGCAGGGTACAATGAGCAGTTCTTC. The rearrangement uses TRBV5-4 and TRBJ2-1; 13 bases line up with TRBD2. With 2 bases clipped from V and 4 bases from J, the junction kept 6 bases outside the gene matches. Per germline, CDR1 SGHNT and CDR2 YYREEE (reference sequence). CDR3 length equals 17 residues.